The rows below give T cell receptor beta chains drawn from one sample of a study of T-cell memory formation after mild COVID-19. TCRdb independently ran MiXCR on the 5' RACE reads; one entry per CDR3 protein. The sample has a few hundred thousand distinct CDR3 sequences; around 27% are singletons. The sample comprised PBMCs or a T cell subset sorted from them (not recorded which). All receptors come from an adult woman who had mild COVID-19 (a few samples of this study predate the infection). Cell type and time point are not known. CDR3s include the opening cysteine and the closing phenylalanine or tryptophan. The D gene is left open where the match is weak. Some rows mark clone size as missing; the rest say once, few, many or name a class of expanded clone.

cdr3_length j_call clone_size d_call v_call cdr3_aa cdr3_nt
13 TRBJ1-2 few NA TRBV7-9 CASSPGYLYGYTF TGTGCCAGCAGCCCCGGGTACCTATATGGCTACACCTTC
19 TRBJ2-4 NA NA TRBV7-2 CASSLLPLNSRQNKNIQYF TGTGCCAGCAGCTTACTCCCACTTAATAGCAGGCAAAACAAAAACATTCAGTACTTC
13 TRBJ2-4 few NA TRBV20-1 CSAREGGGEVQYF TGCAGTGCTAGAGAAGGAGGGGGGGAGGTTCAGTACTTC
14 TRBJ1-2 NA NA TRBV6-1 CASSEIRKNYGYTF TGTGCCAGCAGTGAAATCAGAAAAAACTATGGCTACACCTTC
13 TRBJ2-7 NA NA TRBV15 CATSRDLGYEQYF TGTGCCACCAGCAGAGATCTAGGCTACGAGCAGTACTTC
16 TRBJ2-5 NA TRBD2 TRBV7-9 CASSYLAGGPLETQYF TGTGCCAGCAGCTATCTAGCGGGGGGGCCCCTAGAGACCCAGTACTTC
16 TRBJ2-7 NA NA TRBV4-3 CASSQSFGDFTYEQYF TGCGCCAGCAGCCAGTCCTTCGGGGACTTTACCTACGAGCAGTACTTC
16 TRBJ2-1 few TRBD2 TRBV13 CASHSPGSGDYNEQFF TGTGCCAGCCACTCGCCGGGTAGCGGGGACTACAATGAGCAGTTCTTC
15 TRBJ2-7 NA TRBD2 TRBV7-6 CASSPGPVAGYEQYF TGTGCCAGCAGTCCGGGCCCGGTAGCGGGGTACGAGCAGTACTTC
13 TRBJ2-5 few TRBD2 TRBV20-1 CSASGGGKETQYF TGCAGTGCTAGTGGCGGGGGGAAAGAGACCCAGTACTTC
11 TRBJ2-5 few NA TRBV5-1 CASSHQETQYF TGCGCCAGCAGCCATCAAGAGACCCAGTACTTC
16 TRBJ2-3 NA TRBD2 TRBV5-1 CASSRIPTSGGDTQYF TGCGCCAGCAGCCGAATTCCGACTAGCGGGGGAGATACGCAGTATTTT
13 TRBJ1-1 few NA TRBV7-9 CASSFPVNTEAFF TGTGCCAGCAGCTTCCCAGTGAACACTGAAGCTTTCTTT
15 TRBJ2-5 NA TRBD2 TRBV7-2 CASSLAGGRQETQYF TGTGCCAGCAGCCTCGCGGGGGGGAGGCAAGAGACCCAGTACTTC
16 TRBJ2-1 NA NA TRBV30 CAWSVRPSGLYNEQFF TGTGCCTGGAGTGTACGTCCCAGCGGGCTTTACAATGAGCAGTTCTTC
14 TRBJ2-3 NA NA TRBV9 CASSGFTSTDTQYF TGTGCCAGCAGCGGATTCACTAGCACAGATACGCAGTATTTT